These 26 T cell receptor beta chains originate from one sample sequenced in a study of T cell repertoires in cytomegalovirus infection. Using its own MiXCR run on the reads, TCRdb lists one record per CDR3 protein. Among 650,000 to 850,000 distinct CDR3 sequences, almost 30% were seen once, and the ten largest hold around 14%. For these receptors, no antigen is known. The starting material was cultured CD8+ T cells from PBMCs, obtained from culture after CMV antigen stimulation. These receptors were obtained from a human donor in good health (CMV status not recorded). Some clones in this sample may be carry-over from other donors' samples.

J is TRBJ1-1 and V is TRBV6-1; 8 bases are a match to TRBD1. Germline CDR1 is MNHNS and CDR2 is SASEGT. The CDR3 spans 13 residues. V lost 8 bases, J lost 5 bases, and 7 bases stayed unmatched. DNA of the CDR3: TGTGCCAGCGGAACAGGGGGTGTTACTGAAGCTTTCTTT. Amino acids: CASGTGGVTEAFF.

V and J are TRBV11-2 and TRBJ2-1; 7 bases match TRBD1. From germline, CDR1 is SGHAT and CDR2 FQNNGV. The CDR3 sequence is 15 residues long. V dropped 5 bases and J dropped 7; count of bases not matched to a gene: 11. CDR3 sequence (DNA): TGTGCCAGCAGCCCGAGGTCGGGCAGGGGGAATGAGCAGTTCTTC. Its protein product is CASSPRSGRGNEQFF.

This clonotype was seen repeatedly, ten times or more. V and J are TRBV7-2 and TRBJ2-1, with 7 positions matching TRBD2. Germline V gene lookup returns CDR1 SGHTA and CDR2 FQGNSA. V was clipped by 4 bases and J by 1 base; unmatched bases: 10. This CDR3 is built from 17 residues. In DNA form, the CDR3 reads TGTGCCAGCAGCTCGGGACTATCCCACCTTTCCTACAATGAGCAGTTCTTC. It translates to CASSSGLSHLSYNEQFF.

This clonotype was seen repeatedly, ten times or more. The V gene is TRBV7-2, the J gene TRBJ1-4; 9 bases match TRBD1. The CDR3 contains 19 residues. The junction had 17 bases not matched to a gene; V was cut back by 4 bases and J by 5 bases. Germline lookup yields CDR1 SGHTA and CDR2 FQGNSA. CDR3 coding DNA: TGTGCCAGCAGCTATAGCACAGGGGGCCTCCGCTACTTAAATGAAAAACTGTTTTTT. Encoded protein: CASSYSTGGLRYLNEKLFF.

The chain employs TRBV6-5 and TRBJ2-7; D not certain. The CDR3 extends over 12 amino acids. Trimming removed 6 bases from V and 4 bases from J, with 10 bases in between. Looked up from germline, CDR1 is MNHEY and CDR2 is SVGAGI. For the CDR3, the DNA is TGTGCCAGCAGCCAGAACCCATACGAGCAGTACTTC. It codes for CASSQNPYEQYF.

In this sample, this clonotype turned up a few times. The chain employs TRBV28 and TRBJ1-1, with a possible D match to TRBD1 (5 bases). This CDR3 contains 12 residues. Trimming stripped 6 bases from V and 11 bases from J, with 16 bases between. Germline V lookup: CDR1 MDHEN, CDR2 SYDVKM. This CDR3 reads CASRRRDLMAFF. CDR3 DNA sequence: TGTGCCAGCAGACGCAGGGATTTGATGGCTTTCTTT.

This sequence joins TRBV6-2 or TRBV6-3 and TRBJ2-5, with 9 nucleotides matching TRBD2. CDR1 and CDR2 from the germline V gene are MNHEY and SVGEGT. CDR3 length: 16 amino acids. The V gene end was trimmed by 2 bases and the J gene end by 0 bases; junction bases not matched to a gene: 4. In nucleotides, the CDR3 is TGTGCCAGCAGTTACGACAGACTAGCGGACCAAGAGACCCAGTACTTC. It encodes CASSYDRLADQETQYF.

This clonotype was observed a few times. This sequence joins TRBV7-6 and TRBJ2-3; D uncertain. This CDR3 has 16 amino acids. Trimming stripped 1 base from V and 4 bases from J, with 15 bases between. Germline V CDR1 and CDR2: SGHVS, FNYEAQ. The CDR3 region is CASSLGTAAEPDTQYF. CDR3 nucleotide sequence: TGTGCCAGCAGCTTAGGGACGGCCGCCGAGCCAGATACGCAGTATTTT.

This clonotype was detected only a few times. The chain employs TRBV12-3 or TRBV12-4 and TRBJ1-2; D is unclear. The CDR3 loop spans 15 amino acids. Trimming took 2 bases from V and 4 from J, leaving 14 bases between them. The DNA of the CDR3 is TGTGCCAGCAGTTTAAGGCTCCTACCCACCTATGGCTACACCTTC. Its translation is CASSLRLLPTYGYTF.

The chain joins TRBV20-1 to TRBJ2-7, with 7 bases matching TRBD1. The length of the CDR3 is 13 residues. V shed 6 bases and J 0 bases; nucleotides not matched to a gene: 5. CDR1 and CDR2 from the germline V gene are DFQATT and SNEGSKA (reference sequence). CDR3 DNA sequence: TGCAGTGCCTACTCAGGGGGCTCCTACGAGCAGTACGTC. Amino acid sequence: CSAYSGGSYEQYV.

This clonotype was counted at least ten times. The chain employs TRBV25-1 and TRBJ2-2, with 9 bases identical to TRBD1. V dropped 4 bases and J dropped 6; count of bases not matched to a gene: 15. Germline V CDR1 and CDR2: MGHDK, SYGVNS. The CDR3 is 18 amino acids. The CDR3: CASSARGGGQGIAGELFF. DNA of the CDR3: TGTGCCAGCAGTGCAAGGGGGGGGGGACAGGGCATTGCCGGGGAGCTGTTTTTT. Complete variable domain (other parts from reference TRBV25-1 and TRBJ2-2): EADIYQTPRYLVIGTGKKITLECSQTMGHDKMYWYQQDPGMELHLIHYSYGVNSTEKGDLSSESTVSRIRTEHFPLTLESARPSHTSQYLCASSARGGGQGIAGELFFGEGSRLTVL.

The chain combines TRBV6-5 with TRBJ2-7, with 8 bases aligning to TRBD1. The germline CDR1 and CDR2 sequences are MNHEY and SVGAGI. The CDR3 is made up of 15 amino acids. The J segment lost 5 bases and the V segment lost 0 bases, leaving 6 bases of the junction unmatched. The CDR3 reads CASSYSGTGLNEQYF. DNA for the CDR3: TGTGCCAGCAGTTACTCGGGGACAGGCCTTAACGAGCAGTACTTC.

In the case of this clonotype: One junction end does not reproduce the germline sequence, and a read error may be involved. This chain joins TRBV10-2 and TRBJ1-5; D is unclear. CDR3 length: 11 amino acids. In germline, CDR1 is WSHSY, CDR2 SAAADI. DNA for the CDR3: TGCGCCAGCAGTGCGGGAGGTACCGCTTATTTT. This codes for CASSAGGTAYF.

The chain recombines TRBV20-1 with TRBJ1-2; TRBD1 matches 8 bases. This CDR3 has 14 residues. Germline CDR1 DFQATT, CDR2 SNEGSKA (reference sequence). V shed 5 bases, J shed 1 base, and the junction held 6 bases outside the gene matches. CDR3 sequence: CSAFEQGGNYGYTF. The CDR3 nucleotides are TGCAGTGCTTTCGAACAGGGGGGTAACTATGGCTACACCTTC.

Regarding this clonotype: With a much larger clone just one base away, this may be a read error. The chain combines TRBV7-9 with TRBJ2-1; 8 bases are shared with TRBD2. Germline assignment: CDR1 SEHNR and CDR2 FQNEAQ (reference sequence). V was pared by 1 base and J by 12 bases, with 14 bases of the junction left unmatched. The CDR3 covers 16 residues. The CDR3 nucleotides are TGTGCCAGCAGCTTAGAAATAGTTAGCGGGGCCGGAGGGCAGTTCTTC. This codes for CASSLEIVSGAGGQFF.

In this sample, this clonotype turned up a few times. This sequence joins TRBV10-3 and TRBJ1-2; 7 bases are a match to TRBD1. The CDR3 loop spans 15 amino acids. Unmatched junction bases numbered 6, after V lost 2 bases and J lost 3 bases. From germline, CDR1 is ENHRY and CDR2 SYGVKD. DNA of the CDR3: TGTGCCATCAGTGAGGGTACAGGGGAATACTATGGCTACACCTTC. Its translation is CAISEGTGEYYGYTF.

The CDR3 region is CASSLGDRAKNTEAFF. CDR3 sequence (DNA): TGTGCCAGCAGCTTAGGGGACAGAGCAAAAAACACTGAAGCTTTCTTT. This chain connects TRBV7-9 to TRBJ1-1; TRBD1 agrees at 7 bases. From germline, CDR1 is SEHNR and CDR2 FQNEAQ (reference sequence). With 1 base clipped from V and 2 bases from J, the junction kept 7 bases outside the gene matches. The CDR3 has 16 residues.

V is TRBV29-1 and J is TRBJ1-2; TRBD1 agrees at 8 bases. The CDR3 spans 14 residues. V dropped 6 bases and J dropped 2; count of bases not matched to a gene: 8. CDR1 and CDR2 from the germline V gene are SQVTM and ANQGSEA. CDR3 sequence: CSVRTGKENYGYTF. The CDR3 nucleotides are TGCAGCGTCCGGACAGGGAAGGAAAACTATGGCTACACCTTC.

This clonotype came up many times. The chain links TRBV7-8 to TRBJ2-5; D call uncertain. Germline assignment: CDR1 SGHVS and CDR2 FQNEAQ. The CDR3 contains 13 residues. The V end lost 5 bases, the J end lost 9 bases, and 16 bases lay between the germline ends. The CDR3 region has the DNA TGTGCCAGCAGCCCCCCGAGGATGGACCCCCAGTACTTC. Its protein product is CASSPPRMDPQYF.

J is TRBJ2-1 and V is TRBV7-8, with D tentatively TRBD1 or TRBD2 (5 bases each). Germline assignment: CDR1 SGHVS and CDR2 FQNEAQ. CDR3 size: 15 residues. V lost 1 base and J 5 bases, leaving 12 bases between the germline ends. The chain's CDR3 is CASSLGGILHNEQFF. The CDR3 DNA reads TGTGCCAGCAGCTTAGGGGGGATATTACACAATGAGCAGTTCTTC.

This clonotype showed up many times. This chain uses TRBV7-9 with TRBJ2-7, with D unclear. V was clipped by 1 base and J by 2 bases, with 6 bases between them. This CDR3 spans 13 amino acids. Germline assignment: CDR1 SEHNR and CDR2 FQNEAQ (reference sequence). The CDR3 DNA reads TGTGCCAGCAGCTTAGTGGTCCCCTACGAGCAGTACTTC. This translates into CASSLVVPYEQYF. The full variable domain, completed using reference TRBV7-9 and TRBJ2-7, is DTGVSQNPRHKITKRGQNVTFRCDPISEHNRLYWYRQTLGQGPEFLTYFQNEAQLEKSRLLSDRFSAERPKGSFSTLEIQRTEQGDSAMYLCASSLVVPYEQYFGPGTRLTVT.

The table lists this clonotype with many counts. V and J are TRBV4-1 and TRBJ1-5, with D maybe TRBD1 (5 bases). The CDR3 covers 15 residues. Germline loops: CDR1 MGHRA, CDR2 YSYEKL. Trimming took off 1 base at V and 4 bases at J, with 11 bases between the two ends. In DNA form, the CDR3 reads TGCGCCAGCAGCCAAGGTCGCAGGGAAAATCAGCCCCAGCATTTT. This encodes CASSQGRRENQPQHF.

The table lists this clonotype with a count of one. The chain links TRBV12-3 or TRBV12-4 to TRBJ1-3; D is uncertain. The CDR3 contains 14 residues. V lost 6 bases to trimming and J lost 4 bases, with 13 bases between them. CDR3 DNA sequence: TGTGCCAGCAGCTCTGGAGGCCCCGGAAACACCATATATTTT. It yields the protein CASSSGGPGNTIYF.

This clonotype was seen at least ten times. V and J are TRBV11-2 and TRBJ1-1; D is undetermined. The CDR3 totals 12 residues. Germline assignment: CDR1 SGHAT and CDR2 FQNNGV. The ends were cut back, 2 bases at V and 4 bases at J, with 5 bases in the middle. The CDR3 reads CASSLRSTEAFF. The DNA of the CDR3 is TGTGCCAGCAGCTTAAGAAGCACTGAAGCTTTCTTT. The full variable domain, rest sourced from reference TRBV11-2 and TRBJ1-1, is EAGVAQSPRYKIIEKRQSVAFWCNPISGHATLYWYQQILGQGPKLLIQFQNNGVVDDSQLPKDRFSAERLKGVDSTLKIQPAKLEDSAVYLCASSLRSTEAFFGQGTRLTVV.

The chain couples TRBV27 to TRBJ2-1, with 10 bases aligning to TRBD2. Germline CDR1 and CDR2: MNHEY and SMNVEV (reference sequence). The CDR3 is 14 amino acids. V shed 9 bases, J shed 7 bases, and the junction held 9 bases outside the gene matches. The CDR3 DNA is TGTGCCAGTACCCCTAGCGGGGGAAGGAATGAGCAGTTCTTC. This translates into CASTPSGGRNEQFF.

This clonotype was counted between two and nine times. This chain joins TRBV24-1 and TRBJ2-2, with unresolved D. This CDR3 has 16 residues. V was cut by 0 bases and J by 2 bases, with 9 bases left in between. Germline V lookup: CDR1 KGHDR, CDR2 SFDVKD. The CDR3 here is CATSDLNGPNTGELFF. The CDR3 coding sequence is TGTGCCACCAGTGATTTGAACGGACCTAACACCGGGGAGCTGTTTTTT.